The 17 T cell receptor beta chains below all came from one sample that was sequenced in a study of T cells in Graves' hyperthyroidism and ophthalmopathy. RNA transcripts served as the template for amplifying TCR beta CDR3 regions. An initial round of RT-PCR targeting the TCR CDR3 relied on the HTBI primer set. Via MiXCR, TCRdb re-called the multiplex PCR reads, giving one row per CDR3 protein. This repertoire shows a few hundred thousand distinct CDR3 sequences, 35% to 55% found once; its top ten account for more than 7.5%. The sample taken for sequencing was peripheral blood or thyroid tissue (not recorded which). The source is a woman between 18 and 29 years old with Graves' hyperthyroidism.

This clonotype was counted at least ten times. The chain joins TRBV29-1 to TRBJ1-3; no clear D. Trimming cost V 5 bases and J 0 bases, with 11 bases left between them. The germline V gene has CDR1 SQVTM and CDR2 ANQGSEA. This CDR3 has 14 amino acids. The CDR3, as DNA: TGCAGCGTTTCCACAGATACCTCTGGAAACACCATATATTTT. Translation: CSVSTDTSGNTIYF.

This chain uses TRBV29-1 with TRBJ1-1, with TRBD1 as a possible D gene (6 bases). Germline lookup yields CDR1 SQVTM and CDR2 ANQGSEA. The CDR3 sequence is 15 residues long. DNA for the CDR3: TGCAGTGTGACTCCGGGACATCAGTTGGACACTGAAGCTTTCTTT. Translated: CSVTPGHQLDTEAFF.

DNA of the CDR3: TGCAGCGCCGATGATCGGGGCAGATCTAACCCCTATGGCTACACCTTC. Protein sequence: CSADDRGRSNPYGYTF. This chain joins TRBV29-1 and TRBJ1-2; weak D call: TRBD1 (5 bases). CDR3 length equals 16 residues. The germline CDR1 and CDR2 sequences are SQVTM and ANQGSEA. V lost 7 bases, J lost 4 bases, and 25 bases lay in between.

This clonotype was seen a handful of times. The chain carries TRBV2 and TRBJ2-2; 13 bases align to TRBD2. The trim removed 8 bases at V and 5 bases at J, leaving 8 bases unmatched. Germline V gene data show CDR1 as SNHLY and CDR2 as FYNNEI. The CDR3 totals 16 residues. In nucleotides, the CDR3 is TGTGCCAGCTCACTCCGACTAGCGGGAGGAACCGGGGAGCTGTTTTTT. Residues: CASSLRLAGGTGELFF.

A note on this clonotype: Since a much larger clone is just one base distant, this may be a read error. The chain employs TRBV7-2 and TRBJ1-2; no firm D call. This CDR3 region has 14 residues. Per the germline V gene, CDR1 is SGHTA and CDR2 is FQGNSA. Trimming cost V 1 base and J 3 bases, with 9 bases left between them. This chain's CDR3 is CASSLVTLDYGYTF. The CDR3 DNA is TGTGCCAGCAGCTTAGTGACGCTCGACTATGGCTACACCTTC.

The gene calls are TRBV7-2 and TRBJ1-6; 7 positions match TRBD1. This CDR3 has 14 amino acids. Germline V gives CDR1 SGHTA, CDR2 FQGNSA. With V trimmed by 5 bases and J by 7 bases, 5 bases remained unmatched. CDR3 nucleotide sequence: TGTGCCAGCAGCGCAGACAGGGCGAATTCACCCCTCCACTTT. This translates into CASSADRANSPLHF.

As regards this clonotype: This sequence may be a read error, since a much larger clone differs from it by one base. The chain has TRBV9 and TRBJ1-4; 8 bases are a match to TRBD1. The CDR3 extends over 15 amino acids. CDR1 is SGDLS, CDR2 YYNGEE, per germline. CDR3 region: CASSAYRGARETLFF. CDR3 DNA sequence: TGTGCCAGCAGCGCCTACAGGGGGGCGAGGGAAACACTGTTTTTT.

V gene TRBV20-1 combines with J gene TRBJ2-5; no firm D call. Germline CDR1 and CDR2: DFQATT and SNEGSKA (reference sequence). The V gene lost 1 base and the J gene lost 1 base, with 16 bases spanning the gap. The CDR3 is 16 residues long. The CDR3, as DNA: TGCAGTGCTAGAGTTCCGGCAATACGTTTCCAAGAGACCCAGTACTTC. It yields the protein CSARVPAIRFQETQYF.

This clonotype appeared many times. The chain joins TRBV2 to TRBJ2-5; TRBD2 agrees at 13 bases. In germline, CDR1 is SNHLY, CDR2 FYNNEI. After removal of 7 bases from V and 4 bases from J, the junction contained 6 bases not matched to a gene. The CDR3 has 15 amino acids. The CDR3 here is CASTGTSGKGETQYF. The CDR3 DNA follows: TGTGCCAGCACCGGGACTAGCGGGAAGGGAGAGACCCAGTACTTC. Using reference TRBV2 and TRBJ2-5 for the parts outside the CDR3, the full variable domain is EPEVTQTPSHQVTQMGQEVILRCVPISNHLYFYWYRQILGQKVEFLVSFYNNEISEKSEIFDDQFSVERPDGSNFTLKIRSTKLEDSAMYFCASTGTSGKGETQYFGPGTRLLVL.

V is TRBV20-1 and J is TRBJ1-1, with TRBD1 matching over 7 bases. CDR3 size: 14 residues. V was clipped by 0 bases and J by 3 bases; unmatched bases: 4. Germline V CDR1 and CDR2: DFQATT, SNEGSKA (reference sequence). CDR3 residues: CSAREGGGYTEAFF. CDR3 bases: TGCAGTGCTAGAGAGGGAGGGGGCTACACTGAAGCTTTCTTT.

The rearrangement uses TRBV18 and TRBJ2-7; 9 nucleotides align to TRBD2. V was clipped by 2 bases and J by 3 bases; unmatched bases: 5. The CDR3 runs 15 residues. The germline CDR1 and CDR2 sequences are KGHSH and LQKENI. The CDR3 is CASSPGASGVYEQYF. As DNA, the CDR3 is TGTGCCAGCTCACCAGGGGCTAGCGGGGTCTACGAGCAGTACTTC.

This clonotype occurred many times. The genes are TRBV6-1 and TRBJ1-2, with D possibly TRBD1 on 5 matching bases. Between the trimmed V and J ends, which lost 0 bases and 2 bases, there was a span of 10 bases. The CDR3 runs 15 residues. Germline V CDR1 and CDR2: MNHNS, SASEGT. The CDR3 is CASSEAGAPNYGYTF. The CDR3 nucleotides read TGTGCCAGCAGTGAAGCCGGGGCCCCAAACTATGGCTACACCTTC.

This clonotype was seen at least ten times. The chain combines TRBV27 with TRBJ1-2, with D unclear. The ends were cut back, 6 bases at V and 5 bases at J, with 13 bases in the middle. Germline CDR1 reads MNHEY; CDR2 reads SMNVEV (reference sequence). The CDR3 totals 13 residues. CDR3 nucleotide sequence: TGTGCCAGCAGCCCCGGCCTCGGGTATGGCTACACCTTC. This encodes CASSPGLGYGYTF.

This clonotype showed up just once. V usage is TRBV7-8 and J usage is TRBJ2-2, with TRBD2 matching 14 bases. The CDR3 has 15 residues. V gave up 5 bases and J gave up 11 bases; unmatched junction bases: 7. From germline, CDR1 is SGHVS and CDR2 FQNEAQ. For the CDR3, the DNA is TGTGCCAGCAGCCCCGGGACTAGCGGGAGAGTCGAGCTGTTTTTT. It translates to CASSPGTSGRVELFF.

CDR3 sequence: CASSLLPSTGEETQYF. The CDR3 coding sequence is TGCGCCAGCAGCTTGCTACCCTCGACAGGGGAGGAGACCCAGTACTTC. The chain links TRBV5-1 to TRBJ2-5; 8 bases line up with TRBD1. Germline trimming cut 1 base from V and 5 bases from J; bases unmatched to any gene: 10. The CDR3 spans 16 residues. In germline, CDR1 is SGHRS, CDR2 YFSETQ.

This chain links TRBV5-4 with TRBJ2-7; a possible D gene is TRBD2 (5 bases). Looked up from germline, CDR1 is SGHNT and CDR2 is YYREEE (reference sequence). Trimming stripped 4 bases from V and 5 bases from J, with 16 bases between. This CDR3 contains 14 residues. Here the CDR3 reads CASSLVGRADEQYF. For the CDR3, the DNA is TGTGCCAGCAGCCTCGTCGGGCGGGCCGACGAGCAGTACTTC.

This clonotype was found once. The chain combines TRBV2 with TRBJ1-2; 10 nucleotides match TRBD1. Germline-derived CDR1 and CDR2 are SNHLY and FYNNEI. This CDR3 contains 12 residues. V lost 11 bases to trimming and J lost 5 bases; unmatched junction nucleotides: 5. The CDR3 DNA follows: TGTGCCCGACAGGGGGCGAGGTATGGCTACACCTTC. It translates to CARQGARYGYTF. Using reference TRBV2 and TRBJ1-2 for the parts outside the CDR3, the full variable domain is EPEVTQTPSHQVTQMGQEVILRCVPISNHLYFYWYRQILGQKVEFLVSFYNNEISEKSEIFDDQFSVERPDGSNFTLKIRSTKLEDSAMYFCARQGARYGYTFGSGTRLTVV.